This T cell receptor beta chain was sequenced in a study of memory B cells and T cells in multiple sclerosis. Separate sequencing covered autoproliferating (CFSE-dim) and non-proliferating (CFSE-high) T cells from stimulus-free culture. Replicate wells were pooled after 6 to 8 days of stimulus-free culture of approximately 50 million CFSE-labeled PBMCs. CDR1 and CDR2 (germline): SGHAT, FQNNGV. V shed 0 bases, J shed 7 bases, and the junction held 7 bases outside the gene matches. The CDR3 contains 16 residues. Note on this clone: Its specificity is unknown.

Profiled with immunoSEQ multiplex PCR; TCRdb holds only in-frame clones, not every one. The sample shows approximately 47,000 clones, roughly four fifths of them seen only once. The sequence was obtained from a human donor with multiple sclerosis. The V and J genes are TRBV11-2 and TRBJ2-1, with TRBD2 identical over 9 bases. Sequencing used PBMCs from blood kept in culture. CDR3: CASSLESAGGLNEQFF. The CDR3 DNA reads TGTGCCAGCAGCTTAGAATCGGCGGGGGGGCTAAATGAGCAGTTCTTC.